Listed below are T cell receptor beta chains from one sample, sequenced in a study of blood T cell repertoires in COVID-19. Method: immunoSEQ multiplex PCR; TCRdb's copy keeps in-frame clones and lacks some. The sample lists under 85,000 clones, approximately 83% occurring once. Sequencing used peripheral blood. Every receptor here comes from a man in his forties or fifties with COVID-19, enrolled during active disease. The CDR3 runs from the conserved cysteine through the conserved F or W. The D gene is left open where the match is weak. Clone size appears in some rows only: once, few, many, or a class for an expanded clone.

v_call	j_call	clone_size	d_call	cdr3_length	cdr3_aa	cdr3_nt
TRBV5-1	TRBJ2-7	.	.	14	CASSFGEPGYEQYF	TGCGCCAGCAGCTTCGGAGAGCCAGGGTACGAGCAGTACTTC
TRBV2	TRBJ2-4	.	.	11	CASGAENIQYF	TGTGCCAGCGGGGCGGAAAACATTCAGTACTTC
TRBV5-1	TRBJ2-7	once	TRBD2	15	CASSLGLAGAYEQYF	TGCGCCAGCAGCTTGGGGCTAGCGGGGGCCTACGAGCAGTACTTC
TRBV5-4	TRBJ2-4	.	.	16	CASSPGTQKAKNIQYF	TGTGCCAGCAGCCCGGGGACACAGAAAGCCAAAAACATTCAGTACTTC
TRBV3-1/TRBV3-2	TRBJ2-1	.	.	14	CASSQDVQVNEQFF	TGTGCCAGCAGCCAAGATGTACAGGTCAATGAGCAGTTCTTC
TRBV30	TRBJ1-5	.	.	15	CAWSPWGGLNQPQHF	TGTGCCTGGAGTCCTTGGGGGGGCCTCAATCAGCCCCAGCATTTT
TRBV28	TRBJ2-5	.	TRBD2	14	CASRSSGLQETQYF	TGTGCCAGCAGATCTAGCGGACTCCAAGAGACCCAGTACTTC
TRBV30	TRBJ2-5	.	.	12	CAWSVTEGAQYF	TGTGCCTGGAGTGTGACAGAAGGGGCCCAGTACTTC
TRBV24-1	TRBJ2-1	.	TRBD1	14	CATPGQGIANEQFF	TGTGCCACCCCGGGACAGGGGATCGCAAATGAGCAGTTCTTC
TRBV30	TRBJ2-5	.	.	15	CAWSEKTRAQETQYF	TGTGCCTGGAGTGAAAAAACTAGGGCACAAGAGACCCAGTACTTC
TRBV3-1/TRBV3-2	TRBJ1-6	.	.	17	CASRGLTISSYNSPLHF	TGTGCCAGCAGGGGACTAACAATAAGCTCCTATAATTCACCCCTCCACTTT
TRBV12-3/TRBV12-4	TRBJ1-2	once	TRBD1	13	CASSKQGAVGYTF	TGTGCCAGCAGCAAACAGGGGGCGGTTGGCTACACCTTC
TRBV3-1/TRBV3-2	TRBJ1-5	.	.	16	CASSQDTGTGNQPQHF	TGTGCCAGCAGCCAAGATACAGGGACGGGCAATCAGCCCCAGCATTTT
TRBV2	TRBJ2-6	.	.	17	CASSTLDQSAGANVLTF	TGTGCCAGCAGTACCCTAGACCAGTCAGCGGGGGCCAACGTCCTGACTTTC
TRBV7-9	TRBJ2-3	.	.	14	CASSLGTRTDTQYF	TGTGCCAGCAGCCTGGGGACACGCACAGATACGCAGTATTTT
TRBV7-6	TRBJ1-6	once	.	13	CASSPNSHSPLHF	TGTGCCAGCAGCCCAAACTCTCATTCACCCCTCCACTTT
TRBV10-2	TRBJ1-5	.	TRBD1	17	CASSTGQGVNSNQPQHF	TGCGCCAGCAGTACTGGACAGGGGGTCAATAGCAATCAGCCCCAGCATTTT
TRBV6-5	TRBJ1-3	.	.	15	CASSYNPSSGNTIYF	TGTGCCAGCAGTTACAACCCCAGCTCTGGAAACACCATATATTTT
TRBV9	TRBJ1-3	.	TRBD1	13	CASSGTGEDTIYF	TGTGCCAGCAGCGGGACAGGAGAGGACACCATATATTTT
TRBV7-2	TRBJ2-7	few	TRBD2	15	CASSSGPAGGYEQYF	TGTGCCAGCAGCTCCGGACCAGCGGGGGGGTACGAGCAGTACTTC
TRBV15	TRBJ1-2	once	.	14	CATSRDPQGNGYTF	TGTGCCACCAGCAGAGATCCCCAGGGGAATGGCTACACCTTC
TRBV7-2	TRBJ1-3	.	.	14	CASSDGQPGNTIYF	TGTGCCAGCAGCGACGGACAACCTGGAAACACCATATATTTT
TRBV4-1	TRBJ2-5	.	TRBD2	15	CASSQGGGGAETQYF	TGCGCCAGCAGCCAAGGTGGCGGGGGGGCGGAGACCCAGTACTTC
TRBV5-1	TRBJ2-1	.	.	15	CASSSTPSSYNEQFF	TGCGCCAGCAGCTCGACTCCGAGCTCCTACAATGAGCAGTTCTTC
TRBV28	TRBJ1-4	.	.	16	CASSLAVGNGDEKLFF	TGTGCCAGCAGCTTGGCTGTCGGGAATGGGGATGAAAAACTGTTTTTT
TRBV7-6	TRBJ2-6	.	TRBD1	16	CASSFGTGSGANVLTF	TGTGCCAGCAGCTTTGGGACAGGGTCTGGGGCCAACGTCCTGACTTTC
TRBV6-1	TRBJ2-7	.	.	16	CASSDPGAPSPYEQYF	TGTGCCAGCAGTGACCCGGGAGCTCCATCTCCCTACGAGCAGTACTTC
TRBV6-6	TRBJ1-1	.	.	15	CASSPRQAGGTEAFF	TGTGCCAGCAGTCCGCGACAGGCGGGCGGCACTGAAGCTTTCTTT
TRBV9	TRBJ2-2	.	.	14	CASSGAQGTGELFF	TGTGCCAGCAGCGGGGCACAGGGCACCGGGGAGCTGTTTTTT
TRBV5-1	TRBJ1-1	once	TRBD1	16	CASSKEQQGVGTEAFF	TGCGCCAGCAGCAAAGAACAACAGGGGGTGGGCACTGAAGCTTTCTTT
TRBV19	TRBJ2-7	.	TRBD1	15	CASSIVGTGIYEQYF	TGTGCCAGTAGTATAGTTGGGACAGGCATCTACGAGCAGTACTTC
TRBV3-1/TRBV3-2	TRBJ1-2	.	.	15	CASSQRHGGGYGYTF	TGTGCCAGCAGCCAACGTCATGGGGGAGGTTATGGCTACACCTTC
TRBV9	TRBJ2-3	.	TRBD2	16	CASSVGAAGGTDTQYF	TGTGCCAGCAGCGTAGGGGCAGCGGGGGGGACAGATACGCAGTATTTT